The rows below give T cell receptor beta chains drawn from one sample of a study of response to subunit inactivated influenza vaccine. Each CDR3 protein is one row after TCRdb ran MiXCR on the RT-PCR reads. This sample has about 520,000 distinct CDR3 sequences, with roughly 9.7% found just once. Sequenced here: PBMCs from blood, sampled 45 days after vaccination. The origin of the receptors is a man aged 45-60 years who received an inactivated influenza vaccine. The CDR3 runs from the conserved cysteine through the conserved F or W. D genes are given only for firm matches. Part of the rows lack a size; the others show once, few, many or a class for expanded clones.

>.|TRBV7-9|.|TRBJ2-7
TGTGCCAGCAGCTTAGATTCGACCCCCCCGCGGGAGCAGTACTTC
CASSLDSTPPREQYF
>TRBD1|TRBV5-1|few|TRBJ2-2
TGCGCCAGCAGAGACAGGGCGCGCCCCACCGGGGAGCTGTTTTTT
CASRDRARPTGELFF
>.|TRBV6-5|.|TRBJ2-7
TGTGCCAGCAGTTACTATAGGGGCTCCTACGAGCAGTACTTC
CASSYYRGSYEQYF
>.|TRBV7-8|.|TRBJ1-3
TGTGCCAGCAGCTTACTTCAGGGAAACACCATATATTTT
CASSLLQGNTIYF
>.|TRBV15|many|TRBJ2-1
TGTGCCACCAGCAGAGATCGTGAGGTATTCGATGAGCAGTTCTTC
CATSRDREVFDEQFF
>.|TRBV11-2|.|TRBJ2-1
TGTGCCAGCAGCATAAAGGTTGGGATAGACTACAATGAGCAGTTCTTC
CASSIKVGIDYNEQFF
>.|TRBV5-1|many|TRBJ2-1
TGCGCCAGCCGCGAACAATCCACTATGGAGCAGTTCTTC
CASREQSTMEQFF
>TRBD1|TRBV5-6|few|TRBJ2-3
TGTGCCAGCAGCTTACGGGACAGGGCATATTATTTT
CASSLRDRAYYF
>TRBD1|TRBV5-1|few|TRBJ2-1
TGCGCCAGCAGCTTAGGGACAGGGTCCGCTGAGCAGTTCTTC
CASSLGTGSAEQFF
>TRBD1|TRBV10-3|.|TRBJ2-7
TGTGCCATCAGTGAAGGGGACAGCTACGAGCAGTACTTC
CAISEGDSYEQYF
>TRBD1|TRBV7-7|few|TRBJ2-5
TGTGCCAGCAGCCCTACGAGACAGGGGGCAGGGACCCAGTACTTC
CASSPTRQGAGTQYF
>.|TRBV27|.|TRBJ1-5
TGTGCCAGCAGTTTAAGGCAGGGCATCAATCCCCAGCATTTT
CASSLRQGINPQHF
>TRBD1|TRBV4-1|few|TRBJ2-1
TGCGCCAGCAGCCAGGGACAGGGTTTGAATGAGCAGTTCTTC
CASSQGQGLNEQFF
>TRBD2|TRBV9|few|TRBJ2-7
TGTGCCAGCAGCACTAGCGGGAGGGCCGACTACGAGCAGTACTTC
CASSTSGRADYEQYF
>.|TRBV5-1|.|TRBJ2-5
TGCGCCAGCAGCTCATGGGACCCAATGGAGACCCAGTACTTC
CASSSWDPMETQYF
>TRBD2|TRBV4-3|.|TRBJ2-2
TGCGCCAGCAGCCAAGATCGAGCGGGAGGCCACACCGGGGAGCTGTTTTTT
CASSQDRAGGHTGELFF
>.|TRBV3-1|.|TRBJ1-1
TGTGCCAGCAGCAGGACCGGACCTGGTTTGGTGGGCACTGAAGCTTTCTTT
CASSRTGPGLVGTEAFF
>TRBD2|TRBV7-8|few|TRBJ2-3
TGTGCCAGCAGCTTCGGACGACTAGCGGGGGGTACAGATACGCAGTATTTT
CASSFGRLAGGTDTQYF
>TRBD1|TRBV15|.|TRBJ1-4
TGTGCCACCAGCAGGGGGGGACAGGGGGAAAAACTGTTTTTT
CATSRGGQGEKLFF
>.|TRBV6-1|.|TRBJ2-1
TGTGCCAGCAGTGAATGGGGGTTCGATGAGCAGTTCTTC
CASSEWGFDEQFF
>TRBD2|TRBV29-1|many|TRBJ2-1
TGCAGCGTTGAAATGCTAGCGGCCGCGGACAATGAGCAGTTCTTC
CSVEMLAAADNEQFF
>.|TRBV10-3|few|TRBJ2-7
TGTGCCATCCAGGGGAGCTCCTACGAGCAGTACTTC
CAIQGSSYEQYF
>.|TRBV7-9|.|TRBJ1-6
TGTGCCAGCAGCTTAAGCATCGGAGGGTCACCCCTCCACTTT
CASSLSIGGSPLHF
>.|TRBV20-1|many|TRBJ1-1
TGCAGTGCCGACTCGCACGGCCCTGAAGCTTTCTTT
CSADSHGPEAFF
>.|TRBV12-3/TRBV12-4|few|TRBJ2-4
TGTGCCAGCAGTCTGGGAGCGCCAGCCAAAAACATTCAGTACTTC
CASSLGAPAKNIQYF
>.|TRBV27|few|TRBJ2-3
TGTGCCAGCAGTTTGTCACCGTGGGGCCAAACAGATACGCAGTATTTT
CASSLSPWGQTDTQYF
>TRBD2|TRBV7-2|few|TRBJ2-7
TGTGCCAGCACCCCGGGAGGACCCTACGAGCAGTACTTC
CASTPGGPYEQYF
>.|TRBV20-1|many|TRBJ2-7
TGCAGTGCTAGAGGTTTGGGGGAGCAGTACTTC
CSARGLGEQYF
>TRBD2|TRBV20-1|few|TRBJ2-5
TGCAGTGCTAGAAGGACTAGCCAAGAGACCCAGTACTTC
CSARRTSQETQYF
>.|TRBV18|few|TRBJ1-4
TGTGCCAGCTCACCCGGGCCGCTCCCTAATGAAAAACTGTTTTTT
CASSPGPLPNEKLFF
>TRBD1|TRBV4-1|.|TRBJ2-7
TGCGCCAGCAGCCAAGGGCTAAAAGGGACAGCCTACGAGCAGTACTTC
CASSQGLKGTAYEQYF
>.|TRBV5-1|once|TRBJ1-4
TGCGCCAGCAGCTCCTCGCGTACTAATGAAAAACTGTTTTTT
CASSSSRTNEKLFF
>.|TRBV7-9|many|TRBJ2-3
TGTGCCAGCAGCGTAGCGGATACGCAGTATTTT
CASSVADTQYF
>TRBD2|TRBV7-2|.|TRBJ2-1
TGTGCCAGCAGCTTAGTTTGGGGGGGAGAGTACAATGAGCAGTTCTTC
CASSLVWGGEYNEQFF
>.|TRBV12-3/TRBV12-4|many|TRBJ2-1
TGTGCCAGCAGTCTAAGTTACGAGCAGTTCTTC
CASSLSYEQFF
>TRBD1|TRBV7-9|.|TRBJ2-3
TGTGCCAGCAGCCACAGGACCGGGACAGGGGTTGGTGATACGCAGTATTTT
CASSHRTGTGVGDTQYF
>.|TRBV18|.|TRBJ2-5
TGTGCCAGCTCACCTCTTGCATGGGGGGAGACCCAGTACTTC
CASSPLAWGETQYF
>.|TRBV20-1|.|TRBJ2-1
TGCAGTGCCAAACCTAGTGGTGGGTACAATGAGCAGTTCTTC
CSAKPSGGYNEQFF
>.|TRBV12-3/TRBV12-4|.|TRBJ1-1
TGTGCCAGCAGCTCACTCGTGGGGACTGAAGCTTTCTTT
CASSSLVGTEAFF
>.|TRBV2|.|TRBJ1-5
TGTGCCAGCAGCTCAGACAAACTAAGCAATCAGCCCCAGCATTTT
CASSSDKLSNQPQHF
>.|TRBV10-3|.|TRBJ1-5
TGTGCCATCAGTGAGAAGGCAGGGGCATTTCAGCCCCAGCATTTT
CAISEKAGAFQPQHF
>.|TRBV7-2|few|TRBJ2-1
TGTGCCAGCAGCTCCTCCGGAACATTGAACAATGAGCAGTTCTTC
CASSSSGTLNNEQFF
>TRBD1|TRBV7-8|.|TRBJ1-2
TGTGCCAGCAGCCCCACAGGGGGCGGGATTGGCTACACCTTC
CASSPTGGGIGYTF
>TRBD2|TRBV28|few|TRBJ2-1
TGTGCCAGCAGTTTAGGGGTCACTAGCGGGGGGGCTATTTGGAATGAGCAGTTCTTC
CASSLGVTSGGAIWNEQFF
>TRBD2|TRBV7-6|few|TRBJ2-5
TGTGCCAGCAGCTTACAAAGCGGGAGACAAGAGACCCAGTACTTC
CASSLQSGRQETQYF
>.|TRBV7-6|many|TRBJ2-4
TGTGCCAGCAGCTTAGAACATTCGGGGAACATTCAGTACTTC
CASSLEHSGNIQYF